The rows below give T cell receptor beta chains drawn from one sample of a study of cytomegalovirus exposure and HLA in healthy donors. Sequencing was performed with immunoSEQ multiplex PCR; in TCRdb, only in-frame clones are kept and a portion is missing. There are about 200,000 clones in the sample; about 81% occur only once, and around 6.3% lies in the top ten. Sample: PBMCs. The receptor set was obtained from a woman aged 50 to 60 in good health and CMV-seropositive. Each CDR3 is given with its conserved first and last residue. The D gene is left open where the match is weak. Not every row has a clone size; where given, it reads once, few, many or a size class.

d_gene	v_gene	j_gene	abundance	CDR3aa	CDR3nt
-	TRBV19	TRBJ2-7	-	CASSRAATYEQYF	TGTGCCAGTAGTAGGGCTGCCACCTACGAGCAGTACTTC
TRBD2	TRBV7-6	TRBJ2-7	-	CASSLRGALAGGYEQYF	TGTGCCAGCAGCTTAAGGGGGGCACTAGCGGGTGGCTACGAGCAGTACTTC
-	TRBV28	TRBJ1-4	-	CAGQGRGLGEKLFF	TGTGCCGGCCAGGGGAGGGGGTTAGGCGAAAAACTGTTTTTT
-	TRBV28	TRBJ2-5	-	CASSFGETQYF	TGTGCCAGCAGTTTCGGGGAGACCCAGTACTTC
TRBD1	TRBV5-1	TRBJ1-2	-	CASSPGQGAYGYTF	TGCGCCAGCAGCCCGGGACAGGGGGCCTATGGCTACACCTTC
TRBD1	TRBV29-1	TRBJ2-7	once	CSVGETKYTGDPYEQYF	TGCAGCGTTGGGGAAACGAAGTACACAGGGGATCCCTACGAGCAGTACTTC
-	TRBV2	TRBJ2-7	-	CASSHSYEQYF	TGTGCCAGCAGCCACAGCTACGAGCAGTACTTC
-	TRBV7-2	TRBJ2-5	few	CASSLVLQETQYF	TGTGCCAGCAGCTTAGTTCTCCAAGAGACCCAGTACTTC
TRBD2	TRBV10-3	TRBJ2-1	-	CAALPGLAGGLAYNEQFF	TGTGCCGCCCTTCCGGGACTAGCGGGCGGCCTGGCCTACAATGAGCAGTTCTTC
-	TRBV27	TRBJ1-1	few	CASSLIGRGTEAFF	TGTGCCAGCAGTTTAATAGGCCGGGGAACTGAAGCTTTCTTT
-	TRBV4-3	TRBJ2-3	-	CASSQDLGLGDTQYF	TGCGCCAGCAGCCAAGATTTAGGACTCGGAGATACGCAGTATTTT
TRBD1	TRBV5-1	TRBJ2-1	-	CASRLGQGPYNEQFF	TGCGCCAGCAGGCTGGGACAGGGTCCCTACAATGAGCAGTTCTTC
TRBD2	TRBV7-8	TRBJ2-7	-	CASSHLAGYEQYF	TGTGCCAGCAGCCACCTAGCGGGCTACGAGCAGTACTTC
TRBD2	TRBV2	TRBJ2-5	-	CASRKGLAGGTETQYF	TGTGCCAGCAGGAAAGGACTAGCGGGGGGTACAGAGACCCAGTACTTC
-	TRBV19	TRBJ2-3	-	CASSIVSLRGAKDTQYF	TGTGCCAGTAGTATAGTATCTCTTCGGGGGGCGAAAGATACGCAGTATTTT
TRBD1	TRBV7-9	TRBJ2-1	-	CASSVPGQGFFEQFF	TGTGCCAGCAGCGTACCGGGACAGGGATTTTTTGAGCAGTTCTTC
TRBD1	TRBV6-5	TRBJ2-7	once	CASKWDRGLENEQYF	TGTGCCAGCAAGTGGGACAGGGGCTTGGAAAACGAGCAGTACTTC
TRBD1	TRBV18	TRBJ2-5	-	CASSPLDREETQYF	TGTGCCAGCTCACCATTAGACAGGGAAGAGACCCAGTACTTC
-	TRBV28	TRBJ2-7	-	CASSSALGYEQYF	TGTGCCAGCAGTTCAGCGCTGGGCTACGAGCAGTACTTC
TRBD1	TRBV28	TRBJ2-7	-	CASRPGGSNEQYF	TGTGCCAGCAGACCAGGGGGTTCAAACGAGCAGTACTTC
-	TRBV5-1	TRBJ2-6	-	CASSAVLDSFPFGANGLTF	TGCGCCAGCAGCGCCGTCCTGGACAGTTTCCCCTTTGGGGCCAACGGCCTGACTTTC
TRBD1	TRBV19	TRBJ1-5	-	CASLDRVSNQPQHF	TGTGCCAGCCTCGACAGGGTGAGCAATCAGCCCCAGCATTTT
-	TRBV7-2	TRBJ2-5	few	CASSPRRGRGRETQYF	TGTGCCAGCAGCCCCCGCCGGGGGCGGGGGAGGGAGACCCAGTACTTC
-	TRBV7-3	TRBJ1-1	-	CASSSGGTGAFF	TGTGCCAGCAGCTCCGGAGGGACTGGGGCTTTCTTT
TRBD2	TRBV15	TRBJ2-1	-	CATSSAGLAGGKEQFF	TGTGCCACCAGCAGCGCGGGCCTAGCGGGAGGGAAAGAGCAGTTCTTC
TRBD2	TRBV2	TRBJ2-5	-	CASCPSSGGWETQYF	TGTGCCAGCTGCCCTTCTAGCGGGGGGTGGGAGACCCAGTACTTC
-	TRBV2	TRBJ1-6	few	CASSGQVNSPLHF	TGTGCCAGCAGTGGGCAGGTTAATTCACCCCTCCACTTT
TRBD2	TRBV5-1	TRBJ2-3	-	CASSISSGSLPSTDTQYF	TGCGCCAGCAGCATTTCTAGCGGGAGTCTTCCTAGCACAGATACGCAGTATTTT
TRBD2	TRBV28	TRBJ2-7	-	CASSVASGAYEQYF	TGTGCCAGCAGTGTGGCTAGCGGAGCCTACGAGCAGTACTTC
TRBD1	TRBV5-1	TRBJ2-7	-	CASSLAGTGGFEQYF	TGCGCCAGCAGCTTAGCCGGGACAGGGGGCTTCGAGCAGTACTTC
-	TRBV4-3	TRBJ2-5	-	CASSQDGGIEETQYF	TGCGCCAGCAGCCAAGATGGGGGGATTGAAGAGACCCAGTACTTC
-	TRBV11-2	TRBJ1-3	-	CASSLGQAEGNTIYF	TGTGCCAGCAGCTTAGGACAGGCCGAAGGAAACACCATATATTTT
TRBD1	TRBV13	TRBJ2-7	few	CASSLGAGGTYEQYF	TGTGCCAGCAGCTTAGGGGCAGGGGGTACCTACGAGCAGTACTTC
-	TRBV7-2	TRBJ2-7	-	CASSLGGGDSYEQYF	TGTGCCAGCAGCTTAGGCGGCGGGGACTCCTACGAGCAGTACTTC
-	TRBV19	TRBJ1-2	-	CASSPGNYGYTF	TGTGCCAGTAGTCCAGGGAACTATGGCTACACCTTC
TRBD1	TRBV4-3	TRBJ2-1	-	CASSQGTGTGLSGEQFF	TGCGCCAGCAGCCAAGGAACCGGGACAGGGCTTTCGGGTGAGCAGTTCTTC
-	TRBV6-5	TRBJ1-2	-	CASSSIGPGYGYTF	TGTGCCAGCAGTTCCATCGGGCCGGGGTATGGCTACACCTTC
-	TRBV30	TRBJ2-3	few	CAWRAQNGDTQYF	TGTGCCTGGAGGGCCCAAAATGGAGATACGCAGTATTTT
TRBD1	TRBV7-2	TRBJ2-5	-	CASSTQTGGQETQYF	TGTGCCAGCAGCACGCAGACAGGGGGTCAAGAGACCCAGTACTTC
TRBD1	TRBV5-4	TRBJ1-2	-	CASSLIWTGNYGYTF	TGTGCCAGCAGCTTGATCTGGACAGGGAACTATGGCTACACCTTC
TRBD1	TRBV28	TRBJ1-6	-	CASSWSGTGVTLHF	TGTGCCAGCAGTTGGAGCGGGACAGGGGTCACCCTCCACTTT
TRBD1	TRBV27	TRBJ2-2	-	CASSSPGTGLGTGELFF	TGTGCCAGCAGTTCACCCGGGACAGGCCTAGGGACCGGGGAGCTGTTTTTT
TRBD2	TRBV19	TRBJ2-1	-	CASRTSVNPYNEQFF	TGTGCCAGTAGAACTAGCGTCAACCCCTACAATGAGCAGTTCTTC
TRBD1	TRBV6-6	TRBJ1-1	-	CASSCLRTGHSTEAFF	TGTGCCAGCAGTTGCCTCCGGACAGGGCACAGCACTGAAGCTTTCTTT
-	TRBV6-5	TRBJ1-4	-	CASSSLGGGKVFF	TGTGCCAGCTCCTCCCTAGGGGGGGGCAAGGTGTTTTTT
-	TRBV27	TRBJ2-7	-	CASSLSGRGYEQYF	TGTGCCAGCAGTTTATCCGGGAGAGGCTACGAGCAGTACTTC
TRBD1	TRBV27	TRBJ1-6	-	CASRPTGQGYSPLHF	TGTGCCAGCAGGCCTACGGGACAGGGGTATTCACCCCTCCACTTT